This T cell receptor beta chain was found in a study of CD8+ T cells in alopecia areata. Study summary: Tofacitinib ran for 6 to 18 months before 6 months off drug.

Unmatched junction bases numbered 9, after V lost 7 bases and J lost 4 bases. CDR1 is SGHTA and CDR2 is FQGNSA in the germline V gene. The CDR3 loop spans 17 amino acids. Following extraction, RNA underwent reverse transcription to cDNA, which served as the sequencing template. Here immunoSEQ multiplex PCR was the method, and the copy in TCRdb shows in-frame clones only, minus some. The sample includes approximately 150,000 clones, around 47% of them seen just once. The sequenced sample was CD4+ T cells sorted from blood. This TCR derives from a human donor with alopecia areata. The rearrangement links TRBV7-2 to TRBJ2-2; TRBD2 matches 13 bases. CDR3: CASTVLAGGPGTGELFF. The CDR3 DNA sequence: TGTGCCAGCACCGTACTAGCGGGAGGGCCTGGCACCGGGGAGCTGTTTTTT.